Below are 7 T cell receptor beta chains sequenced from a single sample in a study of T cells in Graves' hyperthyroidism and ophthalmopathy. Template material for amplifying TCR beta CDR3 regions consisted of RNA transcripts. Primed by the HTBI set, a first-round RT-PCR was run on the TCR CDR3. TCRdb re-called the multiplex PCR reads through MiXCR, storing one row per CDR3 protein. The profile covers approximately 370,000 distinct CDR3 sequences, with about a sixth appearing a single time and 34% taken by the ten largest. What was sequenced was blood. Receptor source: a woman in her twenties or thirties with Graves' hyperthyroidism that later progressed to Graves' ophthalmopathy.

This clonotype was detected many times. One end of the junction is discordant with germline, which a read error may explain. The chain combines TRBV7-9 with TRBJ2-1; D might be TRBD2 (5 bases). Germline V CDR1 and CDR2: SEHNR, FQNEAQ (reference sequence). The CDR3 length is 16 residues. CDR3 protein: CAAPSSLDLRDNEQFF. Here the CDR3 DNA reads TGCGCTGCCCCTAGTTCACTCGATCTGAGGGACAATGAGCAGTTCTTC.

The rearrangement joins TRBV13 to TRBJ2-7; D unclear. The CDR3 has 14 residues. V was pared by 0 bases and J by 4 bases, with 10 bases between. The V gene's germline CDR1 is PRHDT and CDR2 FYEKMQ (reference sequence). Written as DNA, the CDR3 is TGTGCCAGCAGCTTAGGCCGTCTCGTATACGAGCAGTACTTC. Translated: CASSLGRLVYEQYF.

This clonotype has at least ten counts. The V call is TRBV20-1, the J call TRBJ2-7, with 10 bases aligning to TRBD1. The V segment lost 0 bases and the J segment 2 bases; nucleotides outside the gene matches: 13. The length of the CDR3 is 18 residues. From germline, CDR1 is DFQATT and CDR2 SNEGSKA (reference sequence). In DNA form, the CDR3 reads TGCAGTGCTAGAGATCTTTTTGGTATAGGACAGGGGGCCTACGAGCAGTACTTC. It is translated as CSARDLFGIGQGAYEQYF.

This clonotype has a handful of counts. The gene calls are TRBV3-1 and TRBJ2-3; TRBD2 agrees at 11 bases. The V gene's germline CDR1 is LGHDT and CDR2 YNNKEL (reference sequence). The CDR3 spans 19 residues. J was trimmed by 1 base and V by 1 base; bases with no gene match: 10. The CDR3 spells CASSQVTLAGDRGTDTQYF. In DNA form, the CDR3 reads TGTGCCAGCAGCCAAGTCACACTAGCGGGGGATAGGGGCACAGATACGCAGTATTTT.

This clonotype was seen at least ten times. The rearrangement links TRBV28 to TRBJ1-1; no definite D call. CDR1 and CDR2 from the germline V gene are MDHEN and SYDVKM. V lost 3 bases and J 0 bases, leaving 8 bases between the germline ends. This CDR3 region has 14 residues. CDR3 loop: CASSLQQVNTEAFF. The CDR3 DNA is TGTGCCAGCAGTTTGCAGCAGGTGAACACTGAAGCTTTCTTT.

This clonotype was seen ten or more times. The chain joins TRBV6-1 to TRBJ2-2; unclear D gene. V was cut by 1 base and J by 3 bases, with 15 bases left in between. Germline lookup yields CDR1 MNHNS and CDR2 SASEGT. This CDR3 contains 17 residues. The chain's CDR3 is CASSEGELALYTGELFF. The CDR3 nucleotides read TGTGCCAGCAGTGAAGGGGAATTAGCCCTTTACACCGGGGAGCTGTTTTTT.

This chain connects TRBV20-1 to TRBJ2-7; 13 bases line up with TRBD2. V lost 3 bases and J lost 3; bases outside the gene matches: 2. The CDR3 loop spans 14 amino acids. Per the germline V gene, CDR1 is DFQATT and CDR2 is SNEGSKA (reference sequence). The CDR3 loop reads CSARTSGGNYEQYF. The CDR3 nucleotides read TGCAGTGCTAGGACTAGCGGGGGGAACTACGAGCAGTACTTC.